This T cell receptor (beta chain) was recovered during a study of T cell responses to AZD1222 COVID-19 vaccine. General study points: It was only after the peak T cell response that any repertoires were sampled.

This clone was counted between two and nine times. Its specificity is unknown. Here immunoSEQ multiplex PCR was the method, and the copy in TCRdb shows in-frame clones only, minus some. This repertoire shows some 130,000 clones, more than 85% found once; its top ten account for more than 2.5%. The V end lost 4 bases, the J end lost 0 bases, and 13 bases lay between the germline ends. Germline assignment: CDR1 SGHKS and CDR2 YYEKEE (reference sequence). CDR3 length equals 15 residues. V usage is TRBV5-5 and J usage is TRBJ1-1, with D possibly matching TRBD1 (5 bases). The origin of this receptor is an adult in good health. This specimen consisted of peripheral blood, obtained on day 0 of AZD1222 vaccination. CDR3 bases: TGTGCCAGCAGCCTGCTGGACACTTTGAACACTGAAGCTTTCTTT. Its protein is CASSLLDTLNTEAFF.